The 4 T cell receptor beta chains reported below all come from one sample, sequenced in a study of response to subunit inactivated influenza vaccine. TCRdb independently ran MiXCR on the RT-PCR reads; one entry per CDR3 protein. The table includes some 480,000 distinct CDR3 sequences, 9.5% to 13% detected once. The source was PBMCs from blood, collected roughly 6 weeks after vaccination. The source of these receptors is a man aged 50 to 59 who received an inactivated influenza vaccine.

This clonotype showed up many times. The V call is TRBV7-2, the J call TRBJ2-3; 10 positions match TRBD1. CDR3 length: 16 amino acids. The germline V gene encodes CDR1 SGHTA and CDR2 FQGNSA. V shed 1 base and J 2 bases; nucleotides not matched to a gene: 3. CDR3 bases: TGTGCCAGCAGCTTAGTAGGGACAGGGGCCACAGATACGCAGTATTTT. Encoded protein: CASSLVGTGATDTQYF.

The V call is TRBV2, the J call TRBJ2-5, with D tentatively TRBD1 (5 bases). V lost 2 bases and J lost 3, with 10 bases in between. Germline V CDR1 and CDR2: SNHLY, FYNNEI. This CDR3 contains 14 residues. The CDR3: CASSETSGKETQYF. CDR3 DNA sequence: TGTGCCAGCAGTGAAACGTCAGGGAAAGAGACCCAGTACTTC.

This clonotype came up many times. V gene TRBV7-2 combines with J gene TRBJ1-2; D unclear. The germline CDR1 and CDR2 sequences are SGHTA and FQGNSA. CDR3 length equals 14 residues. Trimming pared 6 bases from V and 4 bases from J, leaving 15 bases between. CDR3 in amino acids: CASRPTTEVYGYTF. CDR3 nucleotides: TGTGCCAGCAGACCCACGACGGAGGTCTATGGCTACACCTTC.

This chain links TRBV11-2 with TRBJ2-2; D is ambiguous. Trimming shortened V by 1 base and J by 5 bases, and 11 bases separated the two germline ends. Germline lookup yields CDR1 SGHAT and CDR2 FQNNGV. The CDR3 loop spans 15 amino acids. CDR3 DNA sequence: TGTGCCAGCAGCTTAGGGACCGCCATTACCGGGGAGCTGTTTTTT. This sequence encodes CASSLGTAITGELFF.